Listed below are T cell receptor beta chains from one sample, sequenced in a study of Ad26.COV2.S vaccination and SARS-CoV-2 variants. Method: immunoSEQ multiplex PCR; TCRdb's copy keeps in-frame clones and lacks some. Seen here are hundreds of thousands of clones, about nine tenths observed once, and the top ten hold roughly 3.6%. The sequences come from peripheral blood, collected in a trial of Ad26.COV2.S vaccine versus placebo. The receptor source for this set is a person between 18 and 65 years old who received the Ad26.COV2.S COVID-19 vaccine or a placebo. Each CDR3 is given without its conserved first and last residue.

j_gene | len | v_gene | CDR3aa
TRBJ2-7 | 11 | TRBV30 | AWTEGGGREQY
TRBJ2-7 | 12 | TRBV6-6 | ASRPPGLANEQY
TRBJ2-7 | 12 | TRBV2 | ASSEAAGVRQQY
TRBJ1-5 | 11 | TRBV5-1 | ASSLDPNQPQH
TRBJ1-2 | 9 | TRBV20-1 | SARAGTGYT
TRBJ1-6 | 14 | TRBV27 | ASSFLEQGGNSPLH
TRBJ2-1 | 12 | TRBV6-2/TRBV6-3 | ASSYLAGGIEQF
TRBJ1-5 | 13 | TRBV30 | AWSSGQSGRQPQH
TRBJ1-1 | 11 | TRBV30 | AWSLRENTEAF
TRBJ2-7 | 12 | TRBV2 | ASSEGPGWDEQY
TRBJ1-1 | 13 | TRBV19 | ASSIRGVVNTEAF
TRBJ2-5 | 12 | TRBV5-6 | ASSSDYGQETQY
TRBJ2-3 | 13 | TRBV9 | ASSVAGGAGDTQY
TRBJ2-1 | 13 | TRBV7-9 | ASISWERGGVEQF
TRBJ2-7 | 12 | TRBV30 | AWSVLGRGYEQY
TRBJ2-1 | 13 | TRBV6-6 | ASSYSPPLGNEQF
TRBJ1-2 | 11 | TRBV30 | ARVEGASYGYT
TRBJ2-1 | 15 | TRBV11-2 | ASSLVAGGRNYNEQF
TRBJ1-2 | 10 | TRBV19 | ASSIQGGGYT
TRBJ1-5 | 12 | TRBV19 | ASSIDRWGQAQH
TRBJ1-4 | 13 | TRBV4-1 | ASSRRQGGNEKLF
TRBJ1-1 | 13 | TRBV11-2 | ASSFGTQGTQTAF
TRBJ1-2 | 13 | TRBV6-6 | ASSPRDAWSYGYT
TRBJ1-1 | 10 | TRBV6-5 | ASIRGQTEAF
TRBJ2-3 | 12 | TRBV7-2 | ASSPRTGERTQY
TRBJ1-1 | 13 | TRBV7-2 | ASSLAGSPTTEAF
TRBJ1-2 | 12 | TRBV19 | ASSIRAPQGGYT
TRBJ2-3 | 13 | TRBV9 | ASSPSHQSTDTQY
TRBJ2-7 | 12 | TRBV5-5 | ASSLSSAQYEQY
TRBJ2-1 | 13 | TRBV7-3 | ASSFDSATYNEQF
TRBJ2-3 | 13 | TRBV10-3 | AISEGAGGADTQY
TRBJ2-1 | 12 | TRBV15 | ATRDLGDYNEQF
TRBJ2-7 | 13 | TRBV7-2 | ASSGTRLEGYEQY
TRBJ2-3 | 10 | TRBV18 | ASSSSTDTQY
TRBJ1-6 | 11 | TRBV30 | AHGALGNSPLH
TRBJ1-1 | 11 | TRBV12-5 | ASGPGTGFEAF
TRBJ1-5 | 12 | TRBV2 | ASREGTVDQPQH
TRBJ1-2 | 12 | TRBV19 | ASNALGQAGGYT
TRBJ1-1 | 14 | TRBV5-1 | ASSLDWTGASDEAF
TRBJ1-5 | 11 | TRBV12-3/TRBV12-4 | ASSSQGSQPQH
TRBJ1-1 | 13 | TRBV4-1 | ASSQVLGGVKEAF